The 19 T cell receptor beta chains given below trace back to one sample, sequenced in a study of blood T cell repertoires in COVID-19. TCRdb keeps only in-frame clones here, not all; method: immunoSEQ multiplex PCR. Here the sample spans roughly 73,000 clones, 80% to 90% being singletons. Sequencing used peripheral blood. The source of these receptors is a woman of 80 years or more with active or convalescent COVID-19.

J is TRBJ1-3 and V is TRBV7-2, with 7 bases that match TRBD1. The CDR3 runs to 15 residues. Germline lookup yields CDR1 SGHTA and CDR2 FQGNSA. V shed 5 bases, J shed 2 bases, and the junction held 6 bases outside the gene matches. For the CDR3, the DNA is TGTGCCAGCAGCACAGGACAGGCCGCTGGAAACACCATATATTTT. Translation: CASSTGQAAGNTIYF.

CDR3: CASSKVLQGQETQYF. The CDR3 DNA sequence: TGTGCCAGCAGCAAAGTGCTACAGGGCCAAGAGACCCAGTACTTC. V is TRBV21-1 and J is TRBJ2-5; the table's D call of TRBD1 was not tested on the DNA. TRBV21-1 is annotated as a pseudogene. CDR3 length: 15 residues.

This chain joins TRBV7-2 and TRBJ1-4; a possible D gene is TRBD1 (5 bases). The CDR3 sequence is 14 residues long. Between the trimmed V and J ends, which lost 5 bases and 2 bases, there was a span of 9 bases. Per germline, CDR1 SGHTA and CDR2 FQGNSA. CDR3 protein: CASSLQGTNEKLFF. Here the CDR3 DNA reads TGTGCCAGCAGCCTCCAGGGTACTAATGAAAAACTGTTTTTT.

In this sample, this clone turned up a few times. J is TRBJ1-2 and V is TRBV18, with D maybe TRBD1 (6 bases). The CDR3 spans 16 residues. Trimming took off 4 bases at V and 5 bases at J, with 20 bases between the two ends. Germline CDR1 reads KGHSH; CDR2 reads LQKENI. The CDR3 DNA is TGTGCCAGCTCACGAACCGGGACACAGGAAACTTATGGCTACACCTTC. It specifies CASSRTGTQETYGYTF.

The V and J genes are TRBV27 and TRBJ1-3; 7 nucleotides agree with TRBD1. Per germline, CDR1 MNHEY and CDR2 SMNVEV (reference sequence). V lost 3 bases and J lost 3; bases outside the gene matches: 5. This CDR3 is 15 amino acids long. For the CDR3, the DNA is TGTGCCAGCAGTTTTTCAAGGACAGGTGGAAACACCATATATTTT. This codes for CASSFSRTGGNTIYF.

The chain recombines TRBV5-4 with TRBJ2-7, with 7 bases fitting TRBD1. Germline CDR1 and CDR2: SGHNT and YYREEE (reference sequence). The CDR3 spans 15 residues. Trimming took 2 bases from V and 2 from J; bases not matched to a gene: 7. Here the CDR3 DNA reads TGTGCCAGCAGCTTTGGACAGGTTCTTCCCTACGAGCAGTACTTC. Translation: CASSFGQVLPYEQYF.

The V and J genes are TRBV12-3 or TRBV12-4 and TRBJ2-7; D unclear. This CDR3 contains 13 residues. Trimming stripped 6 bases from V and 0 bases from J, with 9 bases between. The chain's CDR3 is CASRTVNSYEQYF. The CDR3 DNA reads TGTGCCAGCAGGACTGTTAACTCCTACGAGCAGTACTTC.

The chain uses TRBV6-4 and TRBJ2-3; 8 bases fit TRBD2. Looked up from germline, CDR1 is MRHNA and CDR2 is SNTAGT. The CDR3 runs 15 residues. The J segment lost 2 bases and the V segment lost 5 bases, leaving 6 bases of the junction unmatched. CDR3 sequence: CASSTGTRDTDTQYF. CDR3 nucleotides: TGTGCCAGCAGTACCGGGACTAGGGACACAGATACGCAGTATTTT.

The V gene is TRBV19, the J gene TRBJ1-5; D gene ambiguous. The CDR3 covers 19 residues. Looked up from germline, CDR1 is LNHDA and CDR2 is SQIVND (reference sequence). V was cut by 6 bases and J by 2 bases, with 26 bases left in between. The CDR3, as DNA: TGTGCCAGTAGCCCTGATACTCCGGGTCCCGAGGGAGGCAATCAGCCCCAGCATTTT. Protein: CASSPDTPGPEGGNQPQHF.

This chain joins TRBV6-2 or TRBV6-3 and TRBJ2-7; maybe TRBD1 (6 bases). The V and J ends lost 2 bases and 0 bases respectively, with 11 bases between them. CDR3 length: 15 residues. The V gene's germline CDR1 is MNHEY and CDR2 SVGEGT. The CDR3 is CASSYTLDSSYEQYF. In DNA form, the CDR3 reads TGTGCCAGCAGTTACACCTTGGACAGCTCCTACGAGCAGTACTTC.

The V gene is TRBV3-1 (or the pseudogene TRBV3-2), the J gene TRBJ1-2, with TRBD1 as a possible D gene (5 bases). V lost 4 bases and J lost 4, with 10 bases in between. CDR3 length equals 13 residues. CDR1 is LGHDT, CDR2 YNNKEL, per germline (reference sequence). CDR3 coding DNA: TGTGCCAGCAGCCTCGGACACCCCTATGGCTACACCTTC. Translated, it gives CASSLGHPYGYTF.

The rearrangement links TRBV27 to TRBJ2-3; 8 bases fit TRBD1. Unmatched junction bases numbered 5, after V lost 6 bases and J lost 3 bases. CDR3 size: 14 residues. The germline CDR1 and CDR2 sequences are MNHEY and SMNVEV (reference sequence). This chain's CDR3 is CASRWTGTTDTQYF. CDR3 DNA: TGTGCCAGCAGGTGGACAGGGACTACAGATACGCAGTATTTT.

The chain uses TRBV28 and TRBJ1-4; D not resolved. V lost 3 bases and J 4 bases, leaving 6 bases between the germline ends. The CDR3 is made up of 13 amino acids. Germline values: CDR1 MDHEN, CDR2 SYDVKM. Here the CDR3 DNA reads TGTGCCAGCAGTTTCTCCAGTAATGAAAAACTGTTTTTT. As protein: CASSFSSNEKLFF. The whole variable domain, filled in from reference TRBV28 and TRBJ1-4, reads DVKVTQSSRYLVKRTGEKVFLECVQDMDHENMFWYRQDPGLGLRLIYFSYDVKMKEKGDIPEGYSVSREKKERFSLILESASTNQTSMYLCASSFSSNEKLFFGSGTQLSVL.

This clone was seen just once. The genes are TRBV7-9 and TRBJ2-3, with a weak D call TRBD2 (6 bases). V was shortened by 0 bases and J by 4 bases, with 8 bases between the two germline ends. The V gene's germline CDR1 is SEHNR and CDR2 FQNEAQ (reference sequence). This CDR3 region has 14 residues. CDR3 DNA: TGTGCCAGCAGCTTAGCGGAGGGACCAGATACGCAGTATTTT. Its translation: CASSLAEGPDTQYF. The full variable domain, completed using reference TRBV7-9 and TRBJ2-3, is DTGVSQNPRHKITKRGQNVTFRCDPISEHNRLYWYRQTLGQGPEFLTYFQNEAQLEKSRLLSDRFSAERPKGSFSTLEIQRTEQGDSAMYLCASSLAEGPDTQYFGPGTRLTVL.

The gene calls are TRBV6-5 and TRBJ1-3; TRBD1 aligns across 9 bases. This CDR3 is built from 16 residues. V shed 2 bases, J shed 7 bases, and the junction held 9 bases outside the gene matches. Germline V gene data show CDR1 as MNHEY and CDR2 as SVGAGI. The CDR3 bases are TGTGCCAGCAGTTACGACTCGGACAGGGGAGCTAACACCATATATTTT. Translating it yields CASSYDSDRGANTIYF.

This sequence joins TRBV7-2 and TRBJ2-7; 9 bases agree with TRBD2. The CDR3 covers 14 residues. Germline V gives CDR1 SGHTA, CDR2 FQGNSA. V lost 1 base, J lost 3 bases, and 1 base stayed unmatched. CDR3 amino acids: CASSLGGGVYEQYF. CDR3 sequence (DNA): TGTGCCAGCAGCTTAGGCGGGGGGGTCTACGAGCAGTACTTC.

The chain has TRBV6-1 and TRBJ1-4; no firm D call. The CDR3 length is 17 residues. Germline CDR1 MNHNS, CDR2 SASEGT. The V gene lost 6 bases and the J gene lost 0 bases, with 17 bases spanning the gap. The CDR3 sequence is CASRETTRRATNEKLFF. Here the CDR3 DNA reads TGTGCCAGCAGAGAAACGACACGACGCGCAACTAATGAAAAACTGTTTTTT.

This sequence joins TRBV10-3 and TRBJ1-5; D might be TRBD1 (5 bases). The CDR3 covers 13 residues. Deletions cut 0 bases from V and 15 bases from J, with 15 bases between. Germline V gene sequence: CDR1 ENHRY, CDR2 SYGVKD. The CDR3 is CAISESQGAPGHF. CDR3 DNA sequence: TGTGCCATCAGTGAGTCGCAAGGGGCCCCCGGGCATTTT.

This chain links TRBV5-4 with TRBJ2-7, with TRBD2 identical over 14 bases. Unmatched junction bases numbered 1, after V lost 3 bases and J lost 5 bases. CDR1 SGHNT and CDR2 YYREEE come from the germline V gene (reference sequence). CDR3 length: 14 residues. CDR3 in amino acids: CASSWGLAGDEQYF. CDR3 DNA: TGTGCCAGCAGCTGGGGACTAGCGGGGGACGAGCAGTACTTC.